The 10 T cell receptor beta chains below were found in one sample sequenced in a study of response to subunit inactivated influenza vaccine. MiXCR was run by TCRdb on the RT-PCR reads, yielding one entry per CDR3 protein. In the table there are 750,000 to 850,000 distinct CDR3 sequences, approximately 17% of which are singletons. This specimen was PBMCs from blood, taken 5 days after vaccination. These receptors all come from a man aged 50 to 60 who received an inactivated influenza vaccine.

This clonotype was recorded many times. V gene TRBV21-1 combines with J gene TRBJ2-7; no check of the table's D call, TRBD1, against the DNA was made. TRBV21-1 has pseudogene status. CDR3 length: 16 residues. CDR3 in amino acids: CASSISSGTGPYEQYF. DNA for the CDR3: TGTGCCAGCAGCATTTCTTCCGGGACAGGGCCCTACGAGCAGTACTTC.

This rearrangement joins TRBV20-1 to TRBJ2-1; TRBD2 matches 8 bases. After removal of 0 bases from V and 4 bases from J, the junction contained 8 bases not matched to a gene. CDR3 length: 16 residues. In germline, CDR1 is DFQATT, CDR2 SNEGSKA (reference sequence). The CDR3 DNA reads TGCAGTGCTAGAGATAGAGCGGGAGTCCTGTACAATGAGCAGTTCTTC. Protein sequence: CSARDRAGVLYNEQFF.

In this sample, this clonotype turned up a few times. The chain employs TRBV24-1 and TRBJ2-1; TRBD2 matches 9 bases. Unmatched junction bases numbered 5, after V lost 7 bases and J lost 11 bases. This CDR3 has 12 amino acids. CDR1 is KGHDR, CDR2 SFDVKD, per germline. The CDR3 protein is CATRGAGGQQFF. Written as DNA, the CDR3 is TGTGCCACCAGAGGAGCGGGGGGCCAGCAGTTCTTC.

The table lists this clonotype with a few counts. CDR3: CASQQGRVDTGELFF. The CDR3 region has the DNA TGTGCCAGCCAGCAGGGCAGGGTGGACACCGGGGAGCTGTTTTTT. V gene TRBV7-8 combines with J gene TRBJ2-2; weak D call: TRBD1 (5 bases). The CDR3 covers 15 residues. V was shortened by 8 bases and J by 3 bases, with 16 bases between the two germline ends. The germline CDR1 and CDR2 sequences are SGHVS and FQNEAQ. Full variable domain (rest looked up from reference TRBV7-8 and TRBJ2-2): GAGVSQSPRYKVAKRGQDVALRCDPISGHVSLFWYQQALGQGPEFLTYFQNEAQLDKSGLPSDRFFAERPEGSVSTLKIQRTQQEDSAVYLCASQQGRVDTGELFFGEGSRLTVL.

This clonotype has a count of ten or more. The chain uses TRBV24-1 and TRBJ2-5; TRBD1 might be the D (6 bases). Germline V gene data show CDR1 as KGHDR and CDR2 as SFDVKD. The CDR3 is 13 amino acids. The V end was cut by 4 bases, the J end by 4 bases, with 9 bases between. The CDR3 sequence is CATSDDRIETQYF. The CDR3 nucleotides read TGTGCCACCAGTGACGACAGGATAGAGACCCAGTACTTC.

This clonotype was detected a few times. The rearrangement links TRBV10-3 to TRBJ2-3; 7 bases match TRBD2. Germline V gene data show CDR1 as ENHRY and CDR2 as SYGVKD. There are 16 residues in the CDR3. V trimming: 2 bases; J trimming: 0 bases; junction bases outside the gene matches: 5. The CDR3 DNA follows: TGTGCCATCAGTGAGCGAGCGGGGACTAGCACAGATACGCAGTATTTT. Translating it yields CAISERAGTSTDTQYF.

This clonotype has at least ten counts. At one of its ends the junction is not consistent with the germline gene, which may arise from a read error. The chain employs TRBV4-3 and TRBJ2-5, with D unclear. In germline, CDR1 is LGHNA, CDR2 YSLEER. The length of the CDR3 is 13 residues. The CDR3 region is CASSQGIRETQYF. For the CDR3, the DNA is TGTGCCAGCAGCCAAGGGATTCGAGAGACCCAGTACTTC.

This chain connects TRBV4-2 to TRBJ2-1; 12 bases match TRBD2. The CDR3 runs 18 residues. Germline trimming cut 0 bases from V and 7 bases from J; bases unmatched to any gene: 10. From germline, CDR1 is LGHNA and CDR2 YNFKEQ. DNA for the CDR3: TGTGCCAGCAGCCAAGATCTGACTAGCGGGAGATTAGGGAATGAGCAGTTCTTC. It codes for CASSQDLTSGRLGNEQFF.

V and J are TRBV2 and TRBJ2-3; no clear D gene. Germline V gene lookup returns CDR1 SNHLY and CDR2 FYNNEI. The V gene lost 10 bases and the J gene lost 4 bases, with 21 bases spanning the gap. CDR3 length equals 15 residues. CDR3 in amino acids: CATAATIIGSDTQYF. CDR3 in DNA: TGTGCCACTGCTGCTACGATCATAGGCTCAGATACGCAGTATTTT.

In its sample, this clonotype was seen a few times. The rearrangement links TRBV30 to TRBJ2-1; 11 bases are a match to TRBD1. The germline CDR1 and CDR2 sequences are GTSNPN and SVGIG (reference sequence). CDR3 size: 14 residues. With V trimmed by 3 bases and J by 4 bases, 2 bases remained unmatched. The CDR3 reads CAWRGQGVYNEQFF. Here the CDR3 DNA reads TGTGCCTGGAGGGGACAGGGGGTTTACAATGAGCAGTTCTTC.